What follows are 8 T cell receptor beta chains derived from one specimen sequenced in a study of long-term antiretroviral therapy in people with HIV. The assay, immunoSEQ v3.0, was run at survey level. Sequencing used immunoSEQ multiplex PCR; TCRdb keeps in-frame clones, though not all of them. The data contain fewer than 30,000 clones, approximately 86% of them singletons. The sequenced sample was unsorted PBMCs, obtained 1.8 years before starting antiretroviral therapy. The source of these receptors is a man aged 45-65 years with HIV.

Here the CDR3 reads CASGLPLGRAAGELFF. The DNA of the CDR3 is TGTGCCAGCGGCCTCCCCTTGGGGAGAGCGGCCGGGGAGCTGTTTTTT. This sequence joins TRBV7-9 and TRBJ2-2; D possibly corresponds to TRBD2 (5 bases). This CDR3 has 16 residues. The V gene's germline CDR1 is SEHNR and CDR2 FQNEAQ (reference sequence). V was pared by 8 bases and J by 6 bases, with 22 bases between.

The CDR3, as DNA: TGTGCCAGCTCACAGGGCCGGTTGAACACTGAAGCTTTCTTT. This sequence encodes CASSQGRLNTEAFF. The V call is TRBV18, the J call TRBJ1-1; D not certain. The germline CDR1 and CDR2 sequences are KGHSH and LQKENI. Trimming left V 4 bases short and J 0 bases short, with 9 bases between. This CDR3 contains 14 residues. Based on the CDR3 plus reference TRBV18 and TRBJ1-1, the full variable domain is NAGVMQNPRHLVRRRGQEARLRCSPMKGHSHVYWYRQLPEEGLKFMVYLQKENIIDESGMPKERFSAEFPKEGPSILRIQQVVRGDSAAYFCASSQGRLNTEAFFGQGTRLTVV.

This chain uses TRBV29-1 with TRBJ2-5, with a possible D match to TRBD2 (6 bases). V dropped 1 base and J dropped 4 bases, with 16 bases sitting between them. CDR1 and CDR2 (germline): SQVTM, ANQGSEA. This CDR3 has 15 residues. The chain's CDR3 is CSVEGVRELIETQYF. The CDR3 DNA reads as TGCAGCGTTGAAGGCGTCCGGGAGCTGATAGAGACCCAGTACTTC.

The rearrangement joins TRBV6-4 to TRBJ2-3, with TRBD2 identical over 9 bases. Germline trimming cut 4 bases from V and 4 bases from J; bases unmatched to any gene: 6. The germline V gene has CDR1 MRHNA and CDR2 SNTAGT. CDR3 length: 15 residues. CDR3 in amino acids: CASSAGTSTPDTQYF. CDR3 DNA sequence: TGTGCCAGCAGTGCTGGGACTAGCACACCAGATACGCAGTATTTT.

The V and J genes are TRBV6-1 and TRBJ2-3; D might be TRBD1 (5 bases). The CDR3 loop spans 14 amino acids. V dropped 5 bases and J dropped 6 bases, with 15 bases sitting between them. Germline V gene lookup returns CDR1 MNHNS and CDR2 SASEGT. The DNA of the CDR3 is TGTGCCAGCAGTTTAGGCAGGGTACCCGATACGCAGTATTTT. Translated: CASSLGRVPDTQYF.

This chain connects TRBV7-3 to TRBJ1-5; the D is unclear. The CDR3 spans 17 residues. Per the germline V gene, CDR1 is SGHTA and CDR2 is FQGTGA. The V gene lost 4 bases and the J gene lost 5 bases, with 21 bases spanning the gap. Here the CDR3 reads CASSSSVGTSYDQPQHF. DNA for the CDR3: TGTGCCAGCAGCTCGTCCGTGGGAACTAGCTATGATCAGCCCCAGCATTTT.

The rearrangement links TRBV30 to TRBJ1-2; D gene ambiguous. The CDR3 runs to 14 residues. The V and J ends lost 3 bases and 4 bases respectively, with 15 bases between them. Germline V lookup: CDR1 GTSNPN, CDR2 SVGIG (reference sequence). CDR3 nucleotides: TGTGCCTGGAGCGTAGGGTCTTTCTTCTATGGCTACACCTTC. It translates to CAWSVGSFFYGYTF.

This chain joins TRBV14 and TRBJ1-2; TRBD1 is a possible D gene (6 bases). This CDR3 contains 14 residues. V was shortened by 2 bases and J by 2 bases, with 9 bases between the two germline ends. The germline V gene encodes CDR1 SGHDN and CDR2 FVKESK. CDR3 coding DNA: TGTGCCAGCAGCCAATATCAGGGGAACTATGGCTACACCTTC. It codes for CASSQYQGNYGYTF.